The 2 T cell receptor beta chains below were found in one sample sequenced in a study of T cells in Graves' hyperthyroidism and ophthalmopathy. RNA transcripts yielded amplified TCR beta CDR3 regions. The primer set for the first-round RT-PCR of the TCR CDR3 was HTBI. TCRdb re-called the multiplex PCR reads through MiXCR, storing one row per CDR3 protein. The table has about 570,000 distinct CDR3 sequences, 14% seen once. Material for sequencing was blood. The source is a woman between 40 and 50 years old with Graves' hyperthyroidism.

This clonotype was observed many times. This rearrangement joins TRBV6-1 to TRBJ2-1; TRBD2 aligns across 10 bases. V lost 1 base and J lost 6; bases outside the gene matches: 6. The V gene's germline CDR1 is MNHNS and CDR2 SASEGT. CDR3 length: 16 amino acids. The CDR3 reads CASSEELAGGSNEQFF. The CDR3, as DNA: TGTGCCAGCAGTGAAGAGTTAGCGGGAGGAAGCAATGAGCAGTTCTTC.

The J gene is TRBJ1-3, the V gene TRBV4-1, with TRBD1 matching 7 bases. The V gene's germline CDR1 is MGHRA and CDR2 YSYEKL. CDR3 length: 13 amino acids. Losses at the gene ends were 7 bases for V and 3 bases for J; bases not matched to a gene: 3. This CDR3 reads CASTRDSGNTIYF. In DNA form, the CDR3 reads TGCGCCAGCACCCGGGACAGTGGAAACACCATATATTTT.